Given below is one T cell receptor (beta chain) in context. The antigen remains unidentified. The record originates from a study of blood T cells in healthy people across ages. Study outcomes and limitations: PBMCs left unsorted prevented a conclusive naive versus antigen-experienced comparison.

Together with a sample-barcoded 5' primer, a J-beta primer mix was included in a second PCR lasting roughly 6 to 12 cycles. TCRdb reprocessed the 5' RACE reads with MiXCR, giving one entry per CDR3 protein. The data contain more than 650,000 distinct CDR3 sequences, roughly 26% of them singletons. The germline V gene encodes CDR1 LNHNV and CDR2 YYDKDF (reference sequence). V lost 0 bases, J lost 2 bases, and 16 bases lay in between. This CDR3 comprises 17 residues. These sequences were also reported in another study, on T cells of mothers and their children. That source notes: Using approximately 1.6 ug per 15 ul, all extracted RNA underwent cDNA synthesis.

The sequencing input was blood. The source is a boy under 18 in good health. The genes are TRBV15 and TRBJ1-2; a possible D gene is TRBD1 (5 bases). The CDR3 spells CATSRDRAQAQNYGYTF. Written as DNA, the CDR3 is TGTGCCACCAGCAGAGATCGCGCACAGGCGCAGAACTATGGCTACACCTTC.